Listed below are T cell receptor beta chains from one sample, sequenced in a study of blood T cell repertoires in COVID-19. Here immunoSEQ multiplex PCR was the method, and the copy in TCRdb shows in-frame clones only, minus some. The table lists roughly 340,000 clones, around 91% of them singletons. Sequences were obtained from PBMCs or T cells enriched from blood (not recorded which). The receptor source for this set is a man between 18 and 35 years old who had recovered from COVID-19. Both conserved end residues are part of each CDR3. The order of the fields is J gene, V gene, CDR3 protein.

TRBJ1-6 | TRBV6-1 | CASSGPTGGSYNSPLHF
TRBJ2-1 | TRBV12-3/TRBV12-4 | CASSETTEQFF
TRBJ1-3 | TRBV28 | CASKIRGFGNTIYF
TRBJ2-2 | TRBV24-1 | CATSEPHRGLGELFF
TRBJ2-7 | TRBV4-2 | CASSQGRGNFYEQYF
TRBJ1-2 | TRBV18 | CASSSSVGGRYGYTF
TRBJ1-1 | TRBV3-1/TRBV3-2 | CASSQRRGTVEAFF
TRBJ2-1 | TRBV29-1 | CSVEDWTSGNDEQFF
TRBJ2-3 | TRBV19 | CASSTRQYTDTQYF
TRBJ1-1 | TRBV3-1/TRBV3-2 | CASSSGDSLPGAFF
TRBJ1-5 | TRBV7-5 | CARSFPGGKEPQHF
TRBJ2-2 | TRBV5-1 | CASSLEGLATGELFF
TRBJ2-7 | TRBV11-2 | CATTGQGSYEQYF
TRBJ1-1 | TRBV25-1 | CASSSQVNTEAFF
TRBJ1-5 | TRBV19 | CASSLHLSGTGWASNQPQHF
TRBJ1-5 | TRBV19 | CASSILGQGTLNSNQPQHF
TRBJ1-1 | TRBV28 | CASSLVSTEAFF
TRBJ2-7 | TRBV10-3 | CAISDSGGGSVLYEQYF
TRBJ2-7 | TRBV27 | CASLGTSGSFPYEQYF
TRBJ2-6 | TRBV4-3 | CASSQDLTATSGANVLTF
TRBJ1-6 | TRBV11-2 | CASRHDYNSPLHF
TRBJ2-2 | TRBV5-6 | CASSLRQGVSGELFF
TRBJ1-5 | TRBV29-1 | CSAGGFNQPQHF
TRBJ1-1 | TRBV7-9 | CASSLASTGNTEAFF
TRBJ2-7 | TRBV3-1/TRBV3-2 | CASSPIGLAGFSYEQYF
TRBJ1-1 | TRBV6-5 | CASSSSLSAGNTEAFF
TRBJ2-7 | TRBV5-4 | CASSLVGGGYSYEQYF
TRBJ1-3 | TRBV6-6 | CASSFASSGNTIYF
TRBJ1-5 | TRBV19 | CASTERKGGDQPQHF
TRBJ1-6 | TRBV2 | CASSATGSASPLHF
TRBJ2-3 | TRBV10-3 | CAIAVDGTGIKTDTQYF
TRBJ1-2 | TRBV12-3/TRBV12-4 | CASGGRGYGYTF
TRBJ1-2 | TRBV9 | CASSVRSYGYTF
TRBJ2-7 | TRBV29-1 | CSVTNRGREQYF
TRBJ1-1 | TRBV2 | CASSSGTGVTEAFF